This T cell receptor beta chain was identified in a study of a mutant IDH1 vaccine in newly diagnosed glioma. Study at large: Vaccine administration was initiated 4-6 weeks following radiotherapy alone, or with temozolomide cycles. Most patients had received both radiotherapy and temozolomide, the prior options being radiotherapy, temozolomide, or both. Overall study findings and caveats: Changes in top peripheral clonotypes did not appear linked to pseudoprogression.

Germline lookup yields CDR1 SGHAT and CDR2 FQNNGV. V was trimmed by 4 bases and J by 5 bases, leaving 6 bases between them. The CDR3 has 11 residues. The time point: week 5, during vaccination. Doses consisted of 300 ug of mutant IDH1 20-mer peptide each, paired with topical imiquimod. Comments on this clone: Its antigen is not known.

Profiling relied on immunoSEQ multiplex PCR, and the TCRdb table lists in-frame clones only, not all of them. The sample lists 70,000 to 90,000 clones, roughly nine tenths occurring once. This material consisted of PBMCs, taken from a glioma patient whose treatment included an IDH1 peptide vaccine. The clonotype comes from a woman in her forties or fifties with glioma. The rearrangement uses TRBV11-2 and TRBJ2-7, with D unclear. The DNA for the CDR3 is TGTGCCAGCAGCTCCCTGGACGAGCAGTACTTC. Translated: CASSSLDEQYF.